The 15 T cell receptor beta chains listed next were all sequenced from one sample in a study of CD8+ T cells in alopecia areata. Sequencing templates came from extracted RNA that was reverse transcribed into cDNA. The protocol was immunoSEQ multiplex PCR, while the TCRdb copy is restricted to in-frame clones and leaves out a portion. The table lists about 210,000 clones, more than 45% of them singletons, with roughly 1.4% in the top ten. The treatment denotes: oral pan-JAK inhibitor, 5-10 mg twice daily. The material was CD4+ T cells sorted from blood, obtained at week 4, from a patient treated with tofacitinib. These receptors originate from a human donor with alopecia areata.

This clone was observed a few times. The chain employs TRBV29-1 and TRBJ2-2, with D maybe TRBD2 (5 bases). This CDR3 has 13 residues. V was clipped by 4 bases and J by 6 bases, with 12 bases between them. Germline V lookup: CDR1 SQVTM, CDR2 ANQGSEA. CDR3 loop: CSVGGRLAGELFF. The CDR3 DNA reads TGCAGCGTTGGAGGGCGATTGGCCGGGGAGCTGTTTTTT.

This clone showed up just a few times. The V call is TRBV7-3, the J call TRBJ1-4; 8 nucleotides align to TRBD1. V dropped 5 bases and J dropped 8; count of bases not matched to a gene: 7. Looked up from germline, CDR1 is SGHTA and CDR2 is FQGTGA. The CDR3 extends over 14 amino acids. The CDR3 reads CASSLGQGSEKLFF. CDR3 nucleotides: TGTGCCAGCAGCCTCGGACAGGGATCGGAAAAACTGTTTTTT.

The chain uses TRBV13 and TRBJ2-7; D unresolved. The CDR3 is made up of 13 amino acids. The V end lost 5 bases, the J end lost 6 bases, and 14 bases lay between the germline ends. The germline gives CDR1 PRHDT, CDR2 FYEKMQ (reference sequence). The CDR3 loop reads CASSRLSGGEQYF. The CDR3 DNA is TGTGCCAGCAGCCGACTTTCCGGCGGCGAGCAGTACTTC.

The chain employs TRBV7-2 and TRBJ2-3; D gene unclear. CDR1 SGHTA and CDR2 FQGNSA come from the germline V gene. The germline V and J ends were trimmed by 5 bases and 0 bases, with 12 bases remaining between them. This CDR3 is built from 15 residues. CDR3 region: CASSQLPASTDTQYF. The CDR3 coding sequence is TGTGCCAGCAGCCAACTACCGGCTAGCACAGATACGCAGTATTTT.

CDR3 nucleotides: TGTGCCAGCAGCCAAGGAAAAGGACCCTGGTTGGCCCAGTACTTC. Its protein is CASSQGKGPWLAQYF. The chain uses TRBV14 and TRBJ2-5; D uncertain. This CDR3 has 15 amino acids. Germline V gene sequence: CDR1 SGHDN, CDR2 FVKESK. Trimming removed 1 base from V and 9 bases from J, with 18 bases in between.

The gene calls are TRBV9 and TRBJ2-5, with D unclear. This CDR3 comprises 14 residues. Germline V CDR1 and CDR2: SGDLS, YYNGEE. Trimming shortened V by 2 bases and J by 6 bases, and 14 bases separated the two germline ends. The CDR3 sequence: CASSVGSELQTQYF. CDR3 nucleotides: TGTGCCAGCAGCGTGGGTTCGGAATTGCAGACCCAGTACTTC.

This clone came up once. This sample includes further DNA sequences coding for the same CDR3. V is TRBV29-1 and J is TRBJ1-1; D not certain. Germline assignment: CDR1 SQVTM and CDR2 ANQGSEA. This CDR3 has 13 amino acids. V was cut by 1 base and J by 0 bases, with 6 bases left in between. CDR3 DNA sequence: TGCAGCGTTGAAGGCAGGATGAACACTGAAGCTTTCTTT. This encodes CSVEGRMNTEAFF.

This chain connects TRBV5-1 to TRBJ2-1; D tentatively reads TRBD1 or TRBD2 (5 bases each). There are 16 residues in the CDR3. The V gene lost 0 bases and the J gene lost 5 bases, with 15 bases spanning the gap. The germline V gene encodes CDR1 SGHRS and CDR2 YFSETQ. The CDR3 DNA is TGCGCCAGCAGCTTGGGAGGGACCCAGACCCACAATGAGCAGTTCTTC. Encoded protein: CASSLGGTQTHNEQFF.

This chain connects TRBV7-2 to TRBJ2-3; D ambiguous. V lost 1 base, J lost 3 bases, and 5 bases lay in between. Germline CDR1 and CDR2: SGHTA and FQGNSA. This CDR3 is built from 13 residues. CDR3 protein: CASSLVWTDTQYF. CDR3 DNA sequence: TGTGCCAGCAGCTTAGTATGGACAGATACGCAGTATTTT.

Regarding this clone: This may stem from a read error, because a much larger clone lies one nucleotide away. The genes are TRBV5-4 and TRBJ2-5; 11 nucleotides align to TRBD1. The CDR3 is made up of 14 amino acids. Germline trimming cut 3 bases from V and 5 bases from J; bases unmatched to any gene: 3. Per germline, CDR1 SGHNT and CDR2 YYREEE (reference sequence). The CDR3 DNA follows: TGTGCCAGCAGCTCGCGGACAGGGGGCGAGACCCAGTACTTC. This codes for CASSSRTGGETQYF.

The chain links TRBV20-1 to TRBJ2-3, with D perhaps TRBD1 (5 bases). CDR3 length: 10 amino acids. Germline assignment: CDR1 DFQATT and CDR2 SNEGSKA (reference sequence). Trimming pared 4 bases from V and 10 bases from J, leaving 9 bases between. DNA of the CDR3: TGCAGTGCTACTGAAGGGGCGCAGTATTTT. Amino acids: CSATEGAQYF.

The chain carries TRBV6-1 and TRBJ2-3; 11 bases align to TRBD2. The CDR3 runs to 15 residues. V gave up 4 bases and J gave up 5 bases; unmatched junction bases: 5. In germline, CDR1 is MNHNS, CDR2 SASEGT. The chain's CDR3 is CASSVTSGAIDTQYF. CDR3 DNA sequence: TGTGCCAGCAGTGTGACTAGCGGGGCGATAGATACGCAGTATTTT.

This clone appeared a few times. This chain connects TRBV2 to TRBJ2-1; no definite D call. Per the germline V gene, CDR1 is SNHLY and CDR2 is FYNNEI. The CDR3 has 14 amino acids. V dropped 6 bases and J dropped 10 bases, with 19 bases sitting between them. CDR3 loop: CASRDVRLQLEQFF. The CDR3 DNA is TGTGCCAGCAGAGACGTTAGACTCCAACTGGAGCAGTTCTTC.

The V call is TRBV4-3, the J call TRBJ1-2; TRBD1 is a possible D gene (5 bases). Germline loops: CDR1 LGHNA, CDR2 YSLEER. This CDR3 region has 15 residues. V lost 0 bases, J lost 7 bases, and 15 bases lay in between. CDR3 loop: CASSQDVGDWFGYTF. The CDR3 DNA is TGCGCCAGCAGCCAAGATGTGGGGGATTGGTTTGGCTACACCTTC.

This clone appeared a few times. The sample has other DNA sequences that encode this CDR3 too. This sequence joins TRBV12-5 and TRBJ1-5; D is unclear. CDR1 and CDR2 from the germline V gene are LGHNT and FRNRAP. Trimming took off 0 bases at V and 1 base at J, with 4 bases between the two ends. This CDR3 spans 14 amino acids. CDR3 loop: CASGLVGSNQPQHF. The CDR3 region has the DNA TGTGCTAGTGGTTTGGTCGGGAGCAATCAGCCCCAGCATTTT.